Here is one TCR beta chain with its context. Its antigen is unknown. This may arise from a read error, as a much more abundant clone is one base away. Library creation used PCR. The listed sequencing device is NextSeq 500. Bulk TCR libraries were generated as previously described, with the TCR primers listed in Table S5 used. The Qiagen AllPrep DNA/RNA kit was used to purify total RNA. Before analysis, reads from multiple sequencing runs of the same library were pooled. The study's processing was this. Only reads with exact TCR constant sequence were kept, trimmed to 150 nt, and grouped by their 12-nt molecular barcodes. Within each barcode group, reads were sub-clustered at a 15% Levenshtein threshold, and quality-weighted consensus sequences were built per RNA molecule. Non-functional sequences were removed, as were lower-count sequences one edit away from another. Barcode sub-clusters with fewer than 20% of the maximum read count were removed, based on fitting two negative binomial distributions. TCRdb reprocessing: public reads trimmed at Q25 with fastp, clones called with MiXCR, in-frame beta chains kept. A single entry per CDR3 protein holds the most common genes and DNA from its merged rows. These V and J calls originate from TCRdb's pipeline instead of the authors' own analysis. For this sample there are 490,000 or so distinct CDR3 sequences; around 25% appear just once. Roughly 0.79% of the sample is in the top ten clones.

The CDR3 runs 12 residues from the cysteine to the phenylalanine. Here the CDR3 DNA is all that survives: 36 bases in frame from base 1. For CDR1 and CDR2, the germline V gene lists SQVTM and ANQGSEA. Libraries of naive CD8 T cells were generated from about 19,000 to 1,100,000 sorted cells, with 10%, 30% or 50% of the purified RNA used. Naive CD8 T cells were FACS-sorted as CD8+CD4-CCR7+CD45RA+ on a BD FACSAria II into RLT Plus buffer. Roughly nine TCR copies' worth of Jurkat RNA were spiked into roughly 19,000-1,000,000 naive CD8 T cell samples to test detection sensitivity. CD8 T cells were enriched using RosetteSep CD8+ T Cell Enrichment Cocktail and Ficoll-Paque, and the enriched cells then underwent ACK red cell lysis. This entry belongs to a study of molecular identifiers for immune sequencing clone quantification (dated by TCRdb to 2017 to 2018). Study-level background: For a replicate experiment, RNA from around 20,000 or 99,000 naive CD8 T cells was divided into five aliquots, and four of the five aliquots were sequenced. CD8 T cells were used in a methods study to benchmark molecular-identifier clustering-based TCR repertoire sequencing (MIDCIRS) and TCR RNA copy counting. General conclusions and limits of the study: When barcode sub-clustering was left out, chimeric consensus sequences inflated TCR diversity, with chimeras reaching as high as 47%. Even against a background of one million naive CD8 T cells, spiked-in Jurkat TCR RNA amounting to a single cell's worth was reported to be detectable. Highly expanded clone sizes could be underestimated because identical TCR molecules may share a barcode. In CMV-specific effector cells, clones with more than 20 RNA copies accounted for over 99% of molecules, whereas in naive cells such clones accounted for under 1%. The naive libraries included spiked-in Jurkat TCR RNA (roughly 9 copies' worth), and this RNA is not part of the donor repertoire. Modeling estimated around 3 recovered TCR RNA copies per cell, compared with about 9.3 by digital PCR, which implies around 30% capture efficiency.

The TCR originated in a human donor in good health. Some libraries in this study had Jurkat cell RNA spiked in. What was sequenced was naive CD8+ T cells from blood, with Jurkat cell RNA spiked in. The cell subset or site label here, explained by the study, means: FACS-sorted CD8+CD4-CCR7+CD45RA+ naive T cells. The rearrangement combines TRBV29-1 with TRBJ2-3; the D gene cannot be resolved reliably. The CDR3 region has the sequence CSAEEVTDTQYF. Here is the DNA: TGCAGCGCTGAAGAAGTCACAGATACGCAGTATTTT.